This is a list of T cell receptor beta chains from one sample in a study of regulatory T cells in long-lasting Graves disease. TCRdb redid the calling of the multiplex PCR reads with MiXCR, one entry per CDR3 protein. This sample carries some 230,000 distinct CDR3 sequences, around 20% of them seen once, and the ten largest clones take around 20%. The sequencing here drew on peripheral blood mononuclear cells (PBMCs), taken at new diagnosis, from a patient treated with antithyroid drugs. The origin of the receptors is a female donor with Graves disease. Both conserved end residues are part of each CDR3. A D gene is named only where the DNA matches it firmly. Clone size is given for some rows only: seen once, a few or many times, or a class if the clone is expanded.

J | size | D | V | CDR3 | DNA
TRBJ2-7 | - | TRBD2 | TRBV20-1 | CSAQDGLAGGPWGEQYF | TGCAGTGCGCAGGACGGACTAGCGGGAGGGCCCTGGGGCGAGCAGTACTTC
TRBJ2-1 | many | TRBD2 | TRBV6-2/TRBV6-3 | CASRPKSIMREYRHEQFF | TGTGCCAGCAGACCGAAGTCTATCATGCGGGAGTACCGCCATGAGCAGTTCTTC
TRBJ2-1 | many | - | TRBV6-4 | CASSDPPGGWRSYNEQFF | TGTGCCAGCAGTGACCCTCCTGGGGGGTGGAGATCCTACAATGAGCAGTTCTTC
TRBJ1-2 | many | TRBD1 | TRBV6-1 | CASRLQGAGTYGYTF | TGTGCCAGCAGGCTACAGGGGGCAGGCACCTATGGCTACACCTTC
TRBJ2-6 | - | - | TRBV6-1 | CASSNTGRIFSSGANVLTF | TGTGCCAGCAGTAATACGGGACGAATTTTTAGCTCTGGGGCCAACGTCCTGACTTTC
TRBJ2-7 | many | TRBD2 | TRBV5-4 | CASSAGGPGYEQYF | TGTGCCAGCAGCGCGGGAGGGCCGGGATACGAGCAGTACTTC
TRBJ2-5 | - | - | TRBV20-1 | CSAESRSGPGWETQYF | TGCAGTGCGGAGAGTAGGAGCGGCCCCGGGTGGGAGACCCAGTACTTC
TRBJ1-1 | many | - | TRBV6-1 | CASSREAWDTEAFF | TGTGCCAGCAGTAGGGAAGCATGGGACACTGAAGCTTTCTTT
TRBJ2-5 | many | TRBD1 | TRBV24-1 | CATSNQGAETQYF | TGTGCCACTTCCAACCAGGGGGCAGAGACCCAGTACTTC
TRBJ1-6 | - | - | TRBV19 | CASSSRRRSPLHF | TGTGCCAGTAGTTCCAGGCGGAGATCACCCCTCCACTTT
TRBJ1-5 | many | - | TRBV29-1 | CSVLGGGGQPQHF | TGCAGCGTGCTGGGGGGCGGGGGCCAGCCCCAGCATTTT
TRBJ2-1 | many | TRBD2 | TRBV12-3/TRBV12-4 | CASRGTSGRSDEQFF | TGTGCCAGCAGGGGGACTAGCGGGAGAAGCGATGAGCAGTTCTTC
TRBJ2-3 | many | TRBD2 | TRBV20-1 | CSAPGLAGVGTDTQYF | TGCAGTGCCCCGGGACTAGCGGGAGTGGGAACAGATACGCAGTATTTT
TRBJ1-4 | - | - | TRBV30 | CAWSVGGDNEKLFF | TGTGCCTGGAGTGTAGGAGGTGATAATGAAAAACTGTTTTTT
TRBJ2-3 | - | TRBD1 | TRBV20-1 | CSAREGTGWGTDTQYF | TGCAGTGCTAGAGAGGGGACAGGATGGGGCACAGATACGCAGTATTTT
TRBJ2-3 | many | TRBD2 | TRBV20-1 | CSARASGRTDTQYF | TGCAGTGCTAGGGCTAGCGGGAGAACAGATACGCAGTATTTT
TRBJ2-1 | few | TRBD1 | TRBV24-1 | CATSEPGQGWNEQLF | TGTGCCACCAGTGAGCCCGGACAGGGGTGGAATGAGCAGCTCTTC
TRBJ1-2 | - | - | TRBV25-1 | CASSDQVVRGYTF | TGTGCCAGCAGTGATCAGGTTGTCCGTGGCTACACCTTC
TRBJ2-7 | - | - | TRBV3-1 | CASSPKTLPYEQYF | TGTGCCAGCAGCCCGAAGACCCTCCCCTACGAGCAGTACTTC
TRBJ2-5 | many | - | TRBV2 | CASYVGETQYF | TGTGCCAGCTACGTGGGGGAGACCCAGTACTTC
TRBJ2-5 | many | TRBD2 | TRBV6-2/TRBV6-3 | CASRNGPSGVRETQYF | TGTGCCAGCCGAAACGGTCCTAGCGGAGTGCGGGAGACCCAGTACTTC
TRBJ2-3 | many | TRBD2 | TRBV2 | CASSDRREGSDTQYF | TGTGCCAGCAGTGACCGGCGGGAGGGTTCAGATACGCAGTATTTT
TRBJ1-1 | once | TRBD1 | TRBV19 | CASSQDRGVTEAFF | TGTGCCAGTAGCCAGGACAGGGGAGTAACTGAAGCTTTCTTT
TRBJ2-4 | many | - | TRBV28 | CASRSRVLAKNIQYF | TGTGCCAGCAGGTCCAGGGTTCTAGCCAAAAACATTCAGTACTTC
TRBJ1-2 | many | TRBD1 | TRBV7-8 | CASSLEGQGRYTF | TGTGCCAGCAGCTTAGAAGGACAGGGACGCTACACCTTC
TRBJ2-1 | - | TRBD2 | TRBV24-1 | CATSDADPGLAHYNEQFF | TGTGCCACCAGTGATGCTGATCCGGGACTAGCGCACTACAATGAGCAGTTCTTC
TRBJ1-2 | few | - | TRBV19 | CASSISPSRPSNYGYTF | TGTGCCAGTAGTATATCACCCAGCAGGCCATCTAACTATGGCTACACCTTC
TRBJ1-3 | many | TRBD1 | TRBV2 | CASSPDRPSSGNTIYF | TGTGCCAGCAGTCCGGACAGGCCGAGCTCTGGAAACACCATATATTTT
TRBJ1-2 | many | - | TRBV7-9 | CASTRTAGDYGYTF | TGTGCCAGCACCCGAACGGCGGGGGACTATGGCTACACCTTC
TRBJ1-6 | many | TRBD1 | TRBV28 | CASSPPGQVLDGSFGSPLHF | TGTGCCAGCAGCCCGCCGGGACAGGTTCTGGATGGGTCGTTTGGGTCACCCCTCCACTTT
TRBJ1-6 | many | - | TRBV7-9 | CASSRGSYNSPLHF | TGTGCCAGCAGTAGGGGCTCCTATAATTCACCCCTCCACTTT
TRBJ2-7 | few | - | TRBV16 | CASSRTTRGEQYF | TGTGCCAGCAGCCGAACGACTAGGGGCGAGCAGTACTTC
TRBJ2-1 | many | TRBD2 | TRBV12-3/TRBV12-4 | CASSSIAGDEQFF | TGTGCCAGCAGTTCAATAGCGGGGGATGAGCAGTTCTTC
TRBJ2-2 | - | - | TRBV6-2/TRBV6-3 | CASSYHNVFGAGELFF | TGTGCCAGCAGTTACCACAACGTCTTTGGGGCCGGGGAGCTGTTTTTT
TRBJ1-3 | many | - | TRBV7-6 | CASSLQAGNSGNTIYF | TGTGCCAGCAGCTTACAAGCAGGAAACTCTGGAAACACCATATATTTT
TRBJ1-3 | many | - | TRBV28 | CASSLGTVSGNTIYF | TGTGCCAGCAGTTTAGGGACGGTCTCTGGAAACACCATATATTTT
TRBJ2-5 | many | TRBD1 | TRBV6-2/TRBV6-3 | CASSFHRGRGETQYF | TGTGCCAGCAGTTTCCACAGGGGGCGTGGGGAGACCCAGTACTTC
TRBJ2-7 | many | - | TRBV6-1 | CASSLGTARDEQYF | TGTGCCAGCAGCTTAGGGACGGCCAGGGACGAGCAGTACTTC
TRBJ1-5 | many | - | TRBV10-3 | CATSQGFDGNQPQHF | TGTGCCACCTCACAGGGTTTTGATGGCAATCAGCCCCAGCATTTT
TRBJ1-2 | many | TRBD1 | TRBV24-1 | CATSDSRQGGNYGYTF | TGTGCCACCAGTGACAGTCGACAGGGTGGAAACTATGGCTACACCTTC
TRBJ1-1 | many | - | TRBV11-2 | CASSPRQENTEAFF | TGTGCCAGCAGCCCCCGCCAGGAGAACACTGAAGCTTTCTTT
TRBJ2-3 | many | TRBD2 | TRBV20-1 | CSARDSSGMADTQYF | TGCAGTGCTAGAGATAGTAGCGGGATGGCAGATACGCAGTATTTT
TRBJ2-3 | many | TRBD1 | TRBV6-1 | CASSVGTGGPDTQYF | TGTGCCAGCAGCGTTGGGACAGGGGGTCCAGATACGCAGTATTTT
TRBJ2-5 | - | - | TRBV29-1 | CSVLRGYETQYF | TGCAGCGTTTTGAGGGGTTATGAGACCCAGTACTTC
TRBJ2-3 | - | - | TRBV7-3 | CASSLGLFTDTQYF | TGTGCCAGCAGCTTGGGCCTATTCACAGATACGCAGTATTTT
TRBJ2-2 | - | TRBD1 | TRBV12-3/TRBV12-4 | CASSRRPRDRTNTGELFF | TGTGCCAGCAGCAGGCGCCCCCGGGACAGGACGAACACCGGGGAGCTGTTTTTT
TRBJ2-7 | many | - | TRBV19 | CASSEQGYEQYF | TGTGCCAGTAGTGAACAGGGATACGAGCAGTACTTC
TRBJ1-6 | many | - | TRBV20-1 | CSARDSKVGINSPLHF | TGCAGTGCTAGAGATTCCAAAGTAGGGATCAATTCACCCCTCCACTTT
TRBJ2-7 | few | - | TRBV3-1 | CASSQSTGAQYF | TGTGCCAGCAGCCAATCAACGGGGGCTCAGTACTTC
TRBJ1-4 | few | - | TRBV18 | CASSAGTKFATNEKLFF | TGTGCCAGCTCAGCCGGGACGAAGTTTGCAACTAATGAAAAACTGTTTTTT
TRBJ2-1 | few | TRBD1 | TRBV19 | CASSVRQGGLTIEQFF | TGTGCCAGTAGTGTAAGACAGGGGGGCCTGACAATTGAGCAGTTCTTC
TRBJ2-1 | many | - | TRBV3-1 | CASSQLGPYNEQFF | TGTGCCAGCAGCCAACTTGGACCGTACAATGAGCAGTTCTTC
TRBJ1-1 | many | TRBD1 | TRBV7-3 | CASSFSGGDTEAFF | TGTGCCAGCAGCTTCTCAGGGGGGGACACTGAAGCTTTCTTT
TRBJ2-1 | - | TRBD2 | TRBV7-9 | CASTQGLAGVVQFF | TGTGCCAGCACCCAGGGACTAGCGGGAGTCGTGCAGTTCTTC
TRBJ2-7 | many | - | TRBV3-1 | CASSQGAGPYEQYF | TGTGCCAGCAGCCAAGGGGCAGGGCCCTACGAGCAGTACTTC